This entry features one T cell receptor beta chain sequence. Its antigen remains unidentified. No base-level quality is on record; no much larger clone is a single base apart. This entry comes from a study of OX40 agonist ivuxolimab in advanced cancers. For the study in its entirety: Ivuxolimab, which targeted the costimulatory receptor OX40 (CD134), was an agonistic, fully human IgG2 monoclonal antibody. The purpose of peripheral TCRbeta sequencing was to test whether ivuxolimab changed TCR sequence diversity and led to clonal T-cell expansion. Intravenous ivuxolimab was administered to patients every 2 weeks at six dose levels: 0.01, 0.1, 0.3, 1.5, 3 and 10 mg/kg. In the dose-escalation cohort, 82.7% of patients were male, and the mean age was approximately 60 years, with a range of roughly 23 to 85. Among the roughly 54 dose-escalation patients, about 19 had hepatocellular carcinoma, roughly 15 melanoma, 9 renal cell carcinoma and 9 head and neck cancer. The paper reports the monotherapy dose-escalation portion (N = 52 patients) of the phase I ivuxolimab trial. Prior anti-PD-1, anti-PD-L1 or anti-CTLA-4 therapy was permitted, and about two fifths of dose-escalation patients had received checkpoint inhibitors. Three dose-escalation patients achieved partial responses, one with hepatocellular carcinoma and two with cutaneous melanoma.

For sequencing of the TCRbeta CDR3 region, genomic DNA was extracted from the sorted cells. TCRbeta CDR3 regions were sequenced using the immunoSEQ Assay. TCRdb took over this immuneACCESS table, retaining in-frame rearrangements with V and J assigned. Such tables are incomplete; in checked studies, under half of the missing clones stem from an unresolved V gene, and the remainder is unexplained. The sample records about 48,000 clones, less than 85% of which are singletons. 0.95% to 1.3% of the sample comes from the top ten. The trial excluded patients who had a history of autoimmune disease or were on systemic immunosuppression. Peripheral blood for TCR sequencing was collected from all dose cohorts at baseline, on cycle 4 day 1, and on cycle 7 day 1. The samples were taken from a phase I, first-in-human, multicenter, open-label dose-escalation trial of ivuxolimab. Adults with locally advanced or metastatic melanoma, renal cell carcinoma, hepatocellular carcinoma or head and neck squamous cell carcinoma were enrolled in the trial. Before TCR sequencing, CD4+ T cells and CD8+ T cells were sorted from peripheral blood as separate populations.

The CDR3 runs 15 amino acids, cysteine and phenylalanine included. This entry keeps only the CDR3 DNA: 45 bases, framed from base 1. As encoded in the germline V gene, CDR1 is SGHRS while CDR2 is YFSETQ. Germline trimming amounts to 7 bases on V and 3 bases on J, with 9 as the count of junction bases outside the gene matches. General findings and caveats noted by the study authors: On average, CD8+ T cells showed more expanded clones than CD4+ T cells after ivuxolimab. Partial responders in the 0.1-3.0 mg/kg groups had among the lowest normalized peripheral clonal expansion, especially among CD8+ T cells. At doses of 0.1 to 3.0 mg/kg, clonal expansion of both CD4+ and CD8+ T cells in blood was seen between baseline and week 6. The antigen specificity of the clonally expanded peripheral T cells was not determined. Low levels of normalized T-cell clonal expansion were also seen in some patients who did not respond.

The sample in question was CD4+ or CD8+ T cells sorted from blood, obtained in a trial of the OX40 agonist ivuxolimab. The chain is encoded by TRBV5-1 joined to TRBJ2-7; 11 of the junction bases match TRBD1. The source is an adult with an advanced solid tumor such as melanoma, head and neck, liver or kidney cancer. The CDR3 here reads CASSHSGTGGYEQYF. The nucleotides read TGCGCCAGCTCGCACTCCGGGACAGGGGGCTACGAGCAGTACTTC.